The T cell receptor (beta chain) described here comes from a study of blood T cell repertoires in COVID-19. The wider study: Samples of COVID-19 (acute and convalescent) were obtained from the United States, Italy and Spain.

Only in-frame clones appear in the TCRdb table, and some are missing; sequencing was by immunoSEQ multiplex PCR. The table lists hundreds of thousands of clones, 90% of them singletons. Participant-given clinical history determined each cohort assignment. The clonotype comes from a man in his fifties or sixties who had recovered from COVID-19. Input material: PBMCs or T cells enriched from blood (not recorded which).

The CDR3, as DNA: TGTGCCAGCAGCTTCGCGGGATTACAACAGGGGGGACGGTATCAGCCCCAGCATTTT. Protein: CASSFAGLQQGGRYQPQHF. This rearrangement joins TRBV5-8 to TRBJ1-5; 8 bases map to TRBD1. Per the germline V gene, CDR1 is SGHTS and CDR2 is YDEGEE. CDR3 length: 19 residues. V lost 2 bases, J lost 5 bases, and 18 bases stayed unmatched.